One and the same sample provided the 7 T cell receptor beta chains below, sequenced in a study of blood T cell repertoires in COVID-19. Assay used: immunoSEQ multiplex PCR; TCRdb lists only in-frame clones, some missing. The table shows some 90,000 clones, with 81% occurring only once. The specimen sequenced was peripheral blood. These receptors originate from a man in his sixties with acute or convalescent COVID-19.

The V and J genes are TRBV7-8 and TRBJ2-1; TRBD2 aligns across 7 bases. CDR3 length: 12 residues. The V gene's germline CDR1 is SGHVS and CDR2 FQNEAQ. V lost 6 bases, J lost 15 bases, and 11 bases stayed unmatched. CDR3 nucleotides: TGTGCCAGCAGGCTTGCGACTAGCAGGCTGTTCTTC. Encoded protein: CASRLATSRLFF.

The chain recombines TRBV24-1 with TRBJ2-7; D gene uncertain. The germline V and J ends were trimmed by 4 bases and 2 bases, with 2 bases remaining between them. The germline V gene encodes CDR1 KGHDR and CDR2 SFDVKD. This CDR3 contains 11 residues. The CDR3 loop reads CATSDTYEQYF. CDR3 bases: TGTGCCACCAGTGACACCTACGAGCAGTACTTC.

Points on this clone: Other DNA sequences in this specimen translate into the identical CDR3. This chain joins TRBV7-8 and TRBJ2-5; 9 bases are a match to TRBD1. V was pared by 0 bases and J by 3 bases, with 2 bases of the junction left unmatched. Germline V gene data show CDR1 as SGHVS and CDR2 as FQNEAQ. This CDR3 region has 15 residues. The CDR3 sequence is CASSLAGQGKETQYF. CDR3 DNA: TGTGCCAGCAGCTTAGCGGGACAGGGTAAAGAGACCCAGTACTTC.

The genes are TRBV9 and TRBJ2-7; 9 nucleotides align to TRBD1. The trim removed 3 bases at V and 2 bases at J, leaving 12 bases unmatched. Per germline, CDR1 SGDLS and CDR2 YYNGEE. The length of the CDR3 is 17 residues. CDR3 in DNA: TGTGCCAGCAGCGGGGGACCGGGACAGGGTTTAGCCTACGAGCAGTACTTC. It yields the protein CASSGGPGQGLAYEQYF.

The table lists this clone with a count of one. The V and J genes are TRBV19 and TRBJ2-1; 9 bases map to TRBD2. Looked up from germline, CDR1 is LNHDA and CDR2 is SQIVND (reference sequence). J gave up 6 bases and V 3 bases, and 12 bases lay outside the gene matches. The CDR3 covers 17 residues. The CDR3 loop reads CASSIASGAPQVNEQFF. DNA of the CDR3: TGTGCCAGTAGTATCGCTAGCGGGGCCCCCCAAGTCAATGAGCAGTTCTTC.

For the CDR3, the DNA is TGTGCCAGCAGCTTACAGGGGCCCCCCTCCTTCTATGGCTACACCTTC. Protein product: CASSLQGPPSFYGYTF. This chain joins TRBV7-3 and TRBJ1-2, with D maybe TRBD1 (6 bases). Germline CDR1 is SGHTA and CDR2 is FQGTGA. With 2 bases removed from V and 4 bases from J, the gap between germline ends came to 17 bases. The CDR3 is 16 residues long.

This chain connects TRBV7-3 to TRBJ2-1; 7 bases are a match to TRBD2. Germline V lookup: CDR1 SGHTA, CDR2 FQGTGA. V shed 1 base and J 0 bases; nucleotides not matched to a gene: 0. The CDR3 runs 15 residues. The CDR3 nucleotides are TGTGCCAGCAGCTTAAGCGGGAGCTCCTACAATGAGCAGTTCTTC. Amino acids: CASSLSGSSYNEQFF.